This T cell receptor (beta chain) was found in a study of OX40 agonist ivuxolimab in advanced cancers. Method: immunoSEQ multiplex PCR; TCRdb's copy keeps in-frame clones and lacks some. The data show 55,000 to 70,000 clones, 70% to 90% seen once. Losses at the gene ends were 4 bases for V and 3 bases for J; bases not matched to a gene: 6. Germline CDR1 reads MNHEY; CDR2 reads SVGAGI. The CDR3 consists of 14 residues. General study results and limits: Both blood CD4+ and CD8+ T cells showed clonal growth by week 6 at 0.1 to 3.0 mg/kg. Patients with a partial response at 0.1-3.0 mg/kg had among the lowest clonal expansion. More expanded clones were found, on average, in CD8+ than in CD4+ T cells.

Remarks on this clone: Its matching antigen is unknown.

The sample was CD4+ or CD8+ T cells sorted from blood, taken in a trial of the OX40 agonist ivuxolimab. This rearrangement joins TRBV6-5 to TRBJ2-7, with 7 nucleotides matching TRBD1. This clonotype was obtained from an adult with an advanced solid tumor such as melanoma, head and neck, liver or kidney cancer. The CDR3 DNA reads TGTGCCAGCAGTTTCAAGGGACAGAACTACGAGCAGTACTTC. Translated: CASSFKGQNYEQYF.